The rows below give T cell receptor beta chains drawn from one sample of a study of blood T cell repertoires in COVID-19. Produced via immunoSEQ multiplex PCR; TCRdb's table is partial and in-frame only. The sample contains about 160,000 clones, 65% to 90% of which appear only once. The specimen was peripheral blood. These receptors were collected from a man in his sixties or seventies with acute or convalescent COVID-19. Each CDR3 is given with its conserved first and last residue. Each record gives: V gene, clone size, J gene, D gene, CDR3 DNA, CDR3 protein. D genes are given only for firm matches. Only some rows state a clone size, as once, few, many or a class for expanded clones.

v_call: TRBV18; clone_size: -; j_call: TRBJ1-1; d_call: -; cdr3_nt: TGTGCCAGCTCACCACCGGTCTGGGGAGAGGGCACTGAAGCTTTCTTT; cdr3_aa: CASSPPVWGEGTEAFF
v_call: TRBV2; clone_size: -; j_call: TRBJ1-1; d_call: TRBD1; cdr3_nt: TGTGCCAGCAGGGTCGGACAGGGCGTTACTGAAGCTTTCTTT; cdr3_aa: CASRVGQGVTEAFF
v_call: TRBV9; clone_size: -; j_call: TRBJ2-7; d_call: TRBD2; cdr3_nt: TGTGCCAGCAGCGTTGCGGGAGGGCCTCGCGAGCAGTACTTC; cdr3_aa: CASSVAGGPREQYF
v_call: TRBV6-5; clone_size: -; j_call: TRBJ2-7; d_call: TRBD1; cdr3_nt: TGTGCCAGCAGCCCCGGGACAGGGATCTACGAGCAGTACTTC; cdr3_aa: CASSPGTGIYEQYF
v_call: TRBV4-3; clone_size: -; j_call: TRBJ2-3; d_call: -; cdr3_nt: TGCGCCAGCAGCCAAGACGTCAGCACAGATACGCAGTATTTT; cdr3_aa: CASSQDVSTDTQYF
v_call: TRBV11-3; clone_size: many; j_call: TRBJ2-1; d_call: TRBD2; cdr3_nt: TGTGCCAGCAGCTTAGAACTAGCGGCCCAGCAGTTCTTC; cdr3_aa: CASSLELAAQQFF
v_call: TRBV19; clone_size: many; j_call: TRBJ2-5; d_call: -; cdr3_nt: TGTGCCAGTAGTACCCCTCGAGAAGCGGATCAGTACTTC; cdr3_aa: CASSTPREADQYF
v_call: TRBV19; clone_size: -; j_call: TRBJ1-6; d_call: -; cdr3_nt: TGTGCCAGTAGTATTCTGAGCTCCTATAATTCACCCCTCCACTTT; cdr3_aa: CASSILSSYNSPLHF
v_call: TRBV5-6; clone_size: -; j_call: TRBJ1-2; d_call: -; cdr3_nt: TGTGCCAGCAGCTTGGCTGGAGACTATGGCTACACCTTC; cdr3_aa: CASSLAGDYGYTF
v_call: TRBV29-1; clone_size: -; j_call: TRBJ2-7; d_call: TRBD1; cdr3_nt: TGCAGCGTTGCCGGGACAGAAAGTTCCTACGAGCAGTACTTC; cdr3_aa: CSVAGTESSYEQYF